The sequence of this T cell receptor beta chain was determined in a study of blood T cell repertoires in COVID-19 (TCRdb year 2020). Some background on the complete study: Samples from collaborators originated in the United States, Italy and Spain and spanned both the acute and convalescent phases of COVID-19. Samples came from the ongoing ImmuneRACE study (first 160 participants) plus 1,254 subjects from 6 global collaborators. Subjects who had been exposed to COVID-19, were actively infected with it, or had recovered from it provided the deeply sampled blood TCRbeta repertoires that made up the dataset. The repertoires were made available in a free public database intended to serve as a resource for research on the immune response to SARS-CoV-2. The prospective study material was composed of cDNA or gDNA derived from T cells, B-cell-depleted T cells, or PBMCs. Where HLA class I and class II types were available, the types were taken from metadata supplied by the sample provider, not from assay-based typing. The sample metadata nearly always contained a de-identified subject ID, COVID-19 status, age in years and sex. The investigation overall reported the following: The amount of clinical and demographic metadata varied by source and participant and was provided uncurated.

The collaborating institutions used their own protocols to collect whole blood in K2EDTA tubes. For TCRbeta analysis, collaborators shipped samples as frozen whole blood, isolated PBMCs, or DNA extracted from either of those sample types. TCRbeta CDR3 regions were amplified from genomic DNA using the immunoSEQ Assay, a bias-controlled multiplex PCR. On the study's bioinformatics: The number of nucleated cells in each sample was estimated by amplification of reference gene primers within the assay. Sequence reads were collapsed and filtered to measure the absolute abundance of every unique TCRbeta CDR3 rearrangement. For each sample, productive Simpson clonality was calculated by taking the square root of Simpson's diversity index across productive rearrangements. Here the immuneACCESS table is served through TCRdb, limited to in-frame sequences with V and J called. Missing clones are a known gap in these copies; in checked studies unresolved V genes cover under half, and the rest lacks a known reason. V and J calls and clone size are copied from that table; D and trimming were computed from the DNA. A total of fewer than 130,000 clones appear in this sample, approximately 67% of them only once. The ten biggest clones cover over 6% of the sample.

On this clone: Its antigen specificity is not known. Base qualities were left out, and no much larger clone turns up one base away.

Sequences were obtained from peripheral blood. The sequence came from a woman aged 55-69 years with acute or convalescent COVID-19.

This receptor carries the CDR3 CASSQDRDRRTSPLHF. Here is the DNA: TGTGCCAGCAGCCAAGACCGGGATCGGAGGACTTCACCCCTCCACTTT. The sequence is built from TRBV4-2 and TRBJ1-6; no confident D gene assignment can be made. V is pared back by 0 bases and J by 9 bases, with 15 bases lying between the germline termini. The CDR3 runs 16 amino acids, cysteine and phenylalanine included. This entry keeps only the CDR3 DNA: 48 bases, framed from base 1. The germline V gene gives CDR1 as LGHNA and CDR2 as YNFKEQ.